This T cell receptor beta chain was recorded in a study of T cells in Graves' hyperthyroidism and ophthalmopathy. It was RNA transcripts that yielded the amplified TCR beta CDR3 regions. Initially, a first-round RT-PCR of the TCR CDR3 employed the HTBI primer set. TCRdb redid the calling of the multiplex PCR reads with MiXCR, one entry per CDR3 protein. The table records over 700,000 distinct CDR3 sequences, over 35% of them present only once. The V gene's germline CDR1 is MGHDK and CDR2 SYGVNS. Trimming took off 6 bases at V and 3 bases at J, with 8 bases between the two ends. The CDR3 is 12 residues long. A few counts support this clonotype.

The chain joins TRBV25-1 to TRBJ1-1; D gene ambiguous. The source is a man aged 18 to 30 with Graves' hyperthyroidism. The sample was blood. Here the CDR3 reads CASRPRYTEAFF. CDR3 nucleotide sequence: TGTGCCAGCAGACCCAGGTACACTGAAGCTTTCTTT. Based on the CDR3 plus reference TRBV25-1 and TRBJ1-1, the full variable domain is EADIYQTPRYLVIGTGKKITLECSQTMGHDKMYWYQQDPGMELHLIHYSYGVNSTEKGDLSSESTVSRIRTEHFPLTLESARPSHTSQYLCASRPRYTEAFFGQGTRLTVV.